This T cell receptor (beta chain) was profiled in a study of T cell changes during pregnancy in multiple sclerosis. Trimming took off 4 bases at V and 0 bases at J, with 14 bases between the two ends. The CDR3 spans 16 residues. CDR1 SGHRS and CDR2 YFSETQ come from the germline V gene. Sequencing used immunoSEQ multiplex PCR; TCRdb keeps in-frame clones, though not all of them. The repertoire holds 70,000 to 90,000 clones, with approximately 92% as singletons. Sequencing was performed on peripheral blood, taken in the second trimester of pregnancy. This receptor was identified in a female donor in good health, enrolled as a control in a pregnancy study. V is TRBV5-1 and J is TRBJ1-3; D gene uncertain. The CDR3 DNA reads TGCGCCAGCAGCCCGGGAGACGGATCCTCTGGAAACACCATATATTTT. It encodes CASSPGDGSSGNTIYF. Using reference TRBV5-1 and TRBJ1-3 for the parts outside the CDR3, the full variable domain is KAGVTQTPRYLIKTRGQQVTLSCSPISGHRSVSWYQQTPGQGLQFLFEYFSETQRNKGNFPGRFSGRQFSNSRSEMNVSTLELGDSALYLCASSPGDGSSGNTIYFGEGSWLTVV.